The clone carrying this T cell receptor (beta chain) has a count of ten or more. What it recognizes is unknown. This sample is part of a study of blood T cells in healthy people across ages. Overall study context: Researchers report that template switching captured about one barcoded beta molecule per two T cells.

Whole-study results and caveats: Diversity was estimated from one million T cells, and these estimates were considered underestimates.

The V and J ends lost 0 bases and 2 bases respectively, with 7 bases between them. CDR1 is KGHSY, CDR2 FQNENV, per germline. CDR3 length equals 14 residues. A second PCR, run for roughly 7 to 11 cycles, used a sample-barcoded 5' primer plus a J-beta primer mix. TCRdb ran MiXCR on the 5' RACE reads and lists one entry per CDR3 protein. The sample gives about 930,000 distinct CDR3 sequences, 25% to 35% of which show up once; roughly 10% is in the top ten. In addition, the sample was reused for a study of T cells of mothers and their children. Per that study: Mothers yielded over 8.5 million CDR3 reads, children some 2.8 million each. Related pairs of mothers and children showed slightly higher, non-significant overlap versus unrelated pairs.

The TCR sequence derives from a woman aged 40 to 50 in good health. The V gene is TRBV16, the J gene TRBJ1-2; maybe TRBD1 (5 bases). What was sequenced was blood. The CDR3, as DNA: TGTGCCAGCAGCCAATCGAGGGACAACTATGGCTACACCTTC. The encoded protein is CASSQSRDNYGYTF.